This entry lists 16 T cell receptor beta chains sequenced from one sample in a study of neurological immune-mediated disorders. TCRdb analysed the 5' RACE reads with MiXCR anew, one entry per CDR3 protein. This sample has nearly 45,000 distinct CDR3 sequences, with 20% to 25% found just once. Time point described: technical triplicate 3. The sequenced sample consisted of PBMCs. The receptors originated from a man between 60 and 75 years old with HTLV-1-associated myelopathy (HAM/TSP).

This clonotype was recorded at least ten times. The DNA for the CDR3 is TGCAGTGCCGCGGGGAGAACAGGGAACAATTCACCCCTCCACTTT. Protein product: CSAAGRTGNNSPLHF. The rearrangement joins TRBV20-1 to TRBJ1-6; perhaps TRBD1 as D (6 bases). The CDR3 loop spans 15 amino acids. CDR1 is DFQATT and CDR2 is SNEGSKA in the germline V gene (reference sequence). Trimming pared 6 bases from V and 7 bases from J, leaving 19 bases between.

This clonotype occurred many times. The gene calls are TRBV11-2 and TRBJ2-7, with 9 nucleotides matching TRBD1. The J segment lost 3 bases and the V segment lost 6 bases, leaving 12 bases of the junction unmatched. CDR1 is SGHAT and CDR2 is FQNNGV in the germline V gene. CDR3 length: 16 residues. The CDR3 protein is CASRRILTGGDYEQYF. The CDR3 DNA sequence: TGTGCCAGCAGACGTATCCTGACAGGGGGGGACTACGAGCAGTACTTC.

The chain recombines TRBV11-2 with TRBJ2-4, with 8 bases aligning to TRBD2. The length of the CDR3 is 16 residues. Per germline, CDR1 SGHAT and CDR2 FQNNGV. Trimming removed 5 bases from V and 1 base from J; junction bases left unmatched: 7. The CDR3: CASSRTAGVAKNIQYF. In DNA form, the CDR3 reads TGTGCCAGCAGCCGTACAGCGGGAGTTGCCAAAAACATTCAGTACTTC.

The table lists this clonotype with many counts. V is TRBV28 and J is TRBJ1-3, with D tentatively TRBD1 (6 bases). The CDR3 contains 15 residues. The V end lost 3 bases, the J end lost 4 bases, and 13 bases lay between the germline ends. Germline CDR1 MDHEN, CDR2 SYDVKM. CDR3 protein: CASSFGQGWGNTIYF. The DNA for the CDR3 is TGTGCCAGCAGTTTTGGGCAGGGGTGGGGAAACACCATATATTTT. Complete variable domain (other parts from reference TRBV28 and TRBJ1-3): DVKVTQSSRYLVKRTGEKVFLECVQDMDHENMFWYRQDPGLGLRLIYFSYDVKMKEKGDIPEGYSVSREKKERFSLILESASTNQTSMYLCASSFGQGWGNTIYFGEGSWLTVV.

This clonotype was observed at least ten times. The gene calls are TRBV20-1 and TRBJ2-2; D call uncertain. Germline assignment: CDR1 DFQATT and CDR2 SNEGSKA (reference sequence). The CDR3 extends over 14 amino acids. V dropped 3 bases and J dropped 0 bases, with 8 bases sitting between them. The CDR3 sequence: CSASPRANTGELFF. CDR3 sequence (DNA): TGCAGTGCTAGTCCTAGGGCGAACACCGGGGAGCTGTTTTTT.

This sequence joins TRBV5-1 and TRBJ2-4; the D is unclear. Trimming removed 3 bases from V and 1 base from J, with 14 bases in between. The CDR3 contains 16 residues. The V gene's germline CDR1 is SGHRS and CDR2 YFSETQ. The CDR3 DNA follows: TGCGCCAGCAGCTCCGGGCCCTCATATGCCAAAAACATTCAGTACTTC. It translates to CASSSGPSYAKNIQYF. The whole variable domain, remainder taken from reference TRBV5-1 and TRBJ2-4, is KAGVTQTPRYLIKTRGQQVTLSCSPISGHRSVSWYQQTPGQGLQFLFEYFSETQRNKGNFPGRFSGRQFSNSRSEMNVSTLELGDSALYLCASSSGPSYAKNIQYFGAGTRLSVL.

Concerning this clonotype itself: A much larger clonotype is one base distant, so this may be a read error. The chain has TRBV11-1 and TRBJ1-1; D is ambiguous. The V gene's germline CDR1 is SGHAT and CDR2 FQDESV (reference sequence). The CDR3 length is 15 residues. The V gene lost 1 base and the J gene lost 6 bases, with 15 bases spanning the gap. In nucleotides, the CDR3 is TGTGCCAGCAGCTTAGAAGGCGTCGTGGAGTCTGAAGCTTTCTTT. Its translation is CASSLEGVVESEAFF.

This clonotype has ten or more counts. The rearrangement joins TRBV7-2 to TRBJ1-2; a possible D gene is TRBD1 (6 bases). The V end was cut by 0 bases, the J end by 12 bases, with 17 bases between. Germline CDR1 SGHTA, CDR2 FQGNSA. The CDR3 runs 14 residues. The CDR3 bases are TGTGCCAGCAGCTTAGCCCCCAAGACAGGTTGGGACACCTTC. Protein sequence: CASSLAPKTGWDTF.

The chain recombines TRBV20-1 with TRBJ1-1, with D hard to call. CDR1 and CDR2 from the germline V gene are DFQATT and SNEGSKA (reference sequence). V was clipped by 5 bases and J by 0 bases, with 10 bases between them. The CDR3 consists of 13 residues. Written as DNA, the CDR3 is TGCAGTGCTGCGGGAACCTTGAACACTGAAGCTTTCTTT. Encoded protein: CSAAGTLNTEAFF.

In this sample, this clonotype turned up many times. The chain employs TRBV5-1 and TRBJ1-1; D not certain. Germline V lookup: CDR1 SGHRS, CDR2 YFSETQ. Trimming shortened V by 4 bases and J by 1 base, and 11 bases separated the two germline ends. This CDR3 spans 14 amino acids. The CDR3 DNA reads as TGCGCCAGCAGCCCCTGGACGGAGAACACTGAAGCTTTCTTT. This gives the protein CASSPWTENTEAFF.

The V and J genes are TRBV5-1 and TRBJ2-7, with 7 bases that match TRBD1. Losses at the gene ends were 0 bases for V and 5 bases for J; bases not matched to a gene: 8. Looked up from germline, CDR1 is SGHRS and CDR2 is YFSETQ. The CDR3 has 15 residues. CDR3 coding DNA: TGCGCCAGCAGCTTGGATGACAGGGTTCTCGACGAGCAGTACTTC. Translating gives CASSLDDRVLDEQYF.

At least ten counts were recorded for this clonotype. The genes are TRBV12-3 or TRBV12-4 and TRBJ2-1; 8 nucleotides align to TRBD1. CDR3 size: 16 residues. The V and J ends lost 7 bases and 0 bases, in that order; junction bases with no gene match: 8. The CDR3 DNA sequence: TGTGCCAGCAAAAGCAGGGGGCATCGCTCCTACAATGAGCAGTTCTTC. This translates into CASKSRGHRSYNEQFF.

This clonotype was seen many times. The V gene is TRBV29-1, the J gene TRBJ2-6; D unresolved. V lost 3 bases and J 0 bases, leaving 3 bases between the germline ends. CDR1 is SQVTM and CDR2 is ANQGSEA in the germline V gene. The CDR3 sequence is 13 residues long. The chain's CDR3 is CSVEGSGANVLTF. The CDR3 DNA reads TGCAGCGTTGAGGGCTCTGGGGCCAACGTCCTGACTTTC.

Many counts were recorded for this clonotype. This rearrangement joins TRBV6-5 to TRBJ2-7, with D perhaps matching TRBD1 or TRBD2 (5 bases each). Trimming took 0 bases from V and 5 from J, leaving 14 bases between them. The CDR3 totals 15 residues. From germline, CDR1 is MNHEY and CDR2 SVGAGI. The CDR3 sequence: CASSYSSSGTNEQYF. CDR3 nucleotides: TGTGCCAGCAGTTACTCGAGTTCCGGGACCAACGAGCAGTACTTC.

The table lists this clonotype with many counts. The chain has TRBV5-1 and TRBJ2-1; 8 bases match TRBD1. The germline CDR1 and CDR2 sequences are SGHRS and YFSETQ. Losses at the gene ends were 4 bases for V and 5 bases for J; bases not matched to a gene: 8. This CDR3 region has 15 residues. The CDR3 loop is CASSPEDRVHNEQFF. The DNA for the CDR3 is TGCGCCAGCAGCCCGGAGGACAGGGTTCACAATGAGCAGTTCTTC.

The V and J genes are TRBV2 and TRBJ1-1; no definite D call. This CDR3 is built from 13 residues. V was cut by 7 bases and J by 1 base, with 10 bases left in between. The V gene's germline CDR1 is SNHLY and CDR2 FYNNEI. Here the CDR3 reads CASKRSENTEAFF. For the CDR3, the DNA is TGTGCCAGCAAGCGCAGTGAGAACACTGAAGCTTTCTTT.